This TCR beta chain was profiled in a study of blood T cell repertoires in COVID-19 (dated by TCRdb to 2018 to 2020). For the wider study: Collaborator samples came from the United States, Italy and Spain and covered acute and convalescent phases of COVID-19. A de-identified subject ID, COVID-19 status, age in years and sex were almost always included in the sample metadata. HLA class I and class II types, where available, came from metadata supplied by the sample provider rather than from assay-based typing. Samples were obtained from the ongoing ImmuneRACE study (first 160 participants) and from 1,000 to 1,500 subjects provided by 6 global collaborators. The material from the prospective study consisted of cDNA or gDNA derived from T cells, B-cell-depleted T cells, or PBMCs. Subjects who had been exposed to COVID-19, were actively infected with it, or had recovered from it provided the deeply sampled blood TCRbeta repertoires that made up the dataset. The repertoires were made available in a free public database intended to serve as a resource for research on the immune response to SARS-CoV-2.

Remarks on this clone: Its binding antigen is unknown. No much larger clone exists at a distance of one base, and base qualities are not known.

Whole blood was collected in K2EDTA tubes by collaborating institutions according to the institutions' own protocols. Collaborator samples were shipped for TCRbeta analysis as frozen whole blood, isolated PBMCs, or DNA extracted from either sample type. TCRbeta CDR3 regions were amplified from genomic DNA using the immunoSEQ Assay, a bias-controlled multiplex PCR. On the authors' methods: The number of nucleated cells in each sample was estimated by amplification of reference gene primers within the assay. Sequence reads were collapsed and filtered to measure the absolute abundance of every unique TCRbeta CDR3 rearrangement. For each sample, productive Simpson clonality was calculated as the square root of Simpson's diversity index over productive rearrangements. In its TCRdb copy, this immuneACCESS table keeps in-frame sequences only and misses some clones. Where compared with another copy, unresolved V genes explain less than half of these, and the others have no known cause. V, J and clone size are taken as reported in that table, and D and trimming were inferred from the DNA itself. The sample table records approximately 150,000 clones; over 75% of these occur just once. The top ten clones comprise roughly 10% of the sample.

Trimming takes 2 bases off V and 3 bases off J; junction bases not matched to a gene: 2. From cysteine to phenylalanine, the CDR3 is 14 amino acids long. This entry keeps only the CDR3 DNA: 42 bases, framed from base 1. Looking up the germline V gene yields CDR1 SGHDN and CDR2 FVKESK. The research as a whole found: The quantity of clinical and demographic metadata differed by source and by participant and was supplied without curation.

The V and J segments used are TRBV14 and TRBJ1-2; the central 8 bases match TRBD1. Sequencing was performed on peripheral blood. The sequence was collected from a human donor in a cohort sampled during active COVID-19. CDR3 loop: CASSQRTGYYGYTF. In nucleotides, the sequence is TGTGCCAGCAGCCAAAGGACAGGGTACTATGGCTACACCTTC.